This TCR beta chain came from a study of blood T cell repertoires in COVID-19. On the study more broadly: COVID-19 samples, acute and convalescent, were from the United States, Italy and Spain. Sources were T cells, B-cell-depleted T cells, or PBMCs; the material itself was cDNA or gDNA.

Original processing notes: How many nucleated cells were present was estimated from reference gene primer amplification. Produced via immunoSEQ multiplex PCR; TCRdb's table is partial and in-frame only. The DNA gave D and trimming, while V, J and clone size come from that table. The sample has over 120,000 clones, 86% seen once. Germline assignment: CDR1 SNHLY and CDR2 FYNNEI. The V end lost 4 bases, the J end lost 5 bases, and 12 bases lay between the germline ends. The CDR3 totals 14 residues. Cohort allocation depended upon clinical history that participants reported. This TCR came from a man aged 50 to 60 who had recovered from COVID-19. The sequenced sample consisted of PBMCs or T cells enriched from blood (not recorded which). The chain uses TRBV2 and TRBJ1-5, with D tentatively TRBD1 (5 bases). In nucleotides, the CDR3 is TGTGCCAGCAGTGGGCAGGGTGGGGATCAGCCCCAGCATTTT. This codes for CASSGQGGDQPQHF.